This TCR beta chain came from a study of Ad26.COV2.S vaccination and SARS-CoV-2 variants. Across the whole study: As a participant in COV1001, the donor was in the Ad26.COV2.S trial arm. Recipients of Ad26.COV2.S got it intramuscularly, once or twice 56 days apart. General observations from the study: People given the vaccine had a wider spike-specific TCR breadth than placebo recipients did.

Only in-frame clones appear in the TCRdb table, and some are missing; sequencing was by immunoSEQ multiplex PCR. The sample lists some 640,000 clones; roughly 90% were seen once. Germline V lookup: CDR1 MRHNA, CDR2 SNTAGT. V shed 0 bases and J 1 base; nucleotides not matched to a gene: 4. The CDR3 length is 16 residues. In its sample, this clone was seen once. Its target is not known. Treatment specified: roughly 20 received Ad26.COV2.S at low or high dose, single or two shots; five or six received placebo; per-sample allocation not given. Specimen acquisition occurred on day 63 following the initial vaccine or placebo injection.

This clonotype was sampled from a person aged 18 to 65 who received the Ad26.COV2.S COVID-19 vaccine or a placebo. The chain uses TRBV6-4 and TRBJ2-7, with 9 positions matching TRBD2. The sample consisted of peripheral blood, taken in a trial of Ad26.COV2.S vaccine versus placebo. CDR3 region: CASSDSRLADSYEQYF. The CDR3 DNA reads TGTGCCAGCAGTGACTCGAGACTAGCGGATTCCTACGAGCAGTACTTC.